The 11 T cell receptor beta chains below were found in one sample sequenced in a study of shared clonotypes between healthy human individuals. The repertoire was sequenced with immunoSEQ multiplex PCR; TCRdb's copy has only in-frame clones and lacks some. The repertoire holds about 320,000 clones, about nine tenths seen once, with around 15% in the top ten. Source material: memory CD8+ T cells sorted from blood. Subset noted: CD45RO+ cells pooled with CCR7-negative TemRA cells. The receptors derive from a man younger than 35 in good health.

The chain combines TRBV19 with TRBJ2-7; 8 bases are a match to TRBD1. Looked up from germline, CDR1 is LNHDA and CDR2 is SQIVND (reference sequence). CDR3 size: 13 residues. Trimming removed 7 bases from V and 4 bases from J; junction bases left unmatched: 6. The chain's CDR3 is CASTLGTGYEQYF. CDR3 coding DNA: TGTGCCAGTACGCTCGGGACAGGATACGAGCAGTACTTC.

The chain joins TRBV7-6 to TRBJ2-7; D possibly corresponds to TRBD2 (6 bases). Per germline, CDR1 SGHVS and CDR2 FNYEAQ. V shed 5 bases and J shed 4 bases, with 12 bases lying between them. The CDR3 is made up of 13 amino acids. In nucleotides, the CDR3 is TGTGCCAGCAGCCGGGTAGCGGAGTACGAGCAGTACTTC. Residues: CASSRVAEYEQYF.

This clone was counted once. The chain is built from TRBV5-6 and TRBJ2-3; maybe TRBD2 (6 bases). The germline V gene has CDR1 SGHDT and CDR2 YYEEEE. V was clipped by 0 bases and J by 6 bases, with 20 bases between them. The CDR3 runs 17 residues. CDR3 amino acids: CASSLDRDRLGRDTQYF. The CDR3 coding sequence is TGTGCCAGCAGCTTGGACCGGGACCGGCTAGGGAGGGATACGCAGTATTTT.

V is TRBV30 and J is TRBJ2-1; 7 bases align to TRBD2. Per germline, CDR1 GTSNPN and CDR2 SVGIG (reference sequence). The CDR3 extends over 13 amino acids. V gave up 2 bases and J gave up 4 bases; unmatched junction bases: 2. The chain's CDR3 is CAWSFGGYNEQFF. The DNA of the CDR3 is TGTGCCTGGAGTTTCGGGGGGTACAATGAGCAGTTCTTC.

This CDR3 reads CASSLLGGVSQAFF. CDR3 DNA sequence: TGTGCCAGCAGTTTACTGGGCGGTGTCTCCCAAGCTTTCTTT. The chain employs TRBV27 and TRBJ1-1; D unclear. Trimming stripped 2 bases from V and 9 bases from J, with 16 bases between. The CDR3 length is 14 residues. Germline values: CDR1 MNHEY, CDR2 SMNVEV (reference sequence).

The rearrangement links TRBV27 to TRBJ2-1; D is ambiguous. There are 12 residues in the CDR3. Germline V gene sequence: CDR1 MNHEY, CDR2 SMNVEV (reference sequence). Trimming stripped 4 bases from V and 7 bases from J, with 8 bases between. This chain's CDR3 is CASSSQKNEQFF. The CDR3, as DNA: TGTGCCAGCAGTTCCCAGAAGAATGAGCAGTTCTTC.

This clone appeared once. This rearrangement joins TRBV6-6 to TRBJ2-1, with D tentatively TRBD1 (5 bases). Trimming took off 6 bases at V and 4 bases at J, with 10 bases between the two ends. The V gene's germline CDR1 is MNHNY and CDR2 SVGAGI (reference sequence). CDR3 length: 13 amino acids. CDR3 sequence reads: CASRAQGYNEQFF. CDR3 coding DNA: TGTGCCAGCAGGGCCCAGGGTTACAATGAGCAGTTCTTC.

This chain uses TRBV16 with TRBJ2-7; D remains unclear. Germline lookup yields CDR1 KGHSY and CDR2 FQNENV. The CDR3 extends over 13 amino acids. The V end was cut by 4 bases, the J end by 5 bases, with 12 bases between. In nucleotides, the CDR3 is TGTGCCAGCAGCCCCCCGACGGAAAACGAGCAGTACTTC. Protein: CASSPPTENEQYF. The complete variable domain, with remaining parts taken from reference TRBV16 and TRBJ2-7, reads GEEVAQTPKHLVRGEGQKAKLYCAPIKGHSYVFWYQQVLKNEFKFLISFQNENVFDETGMPKERFSAKCLPNSPCSLEIQATKLEDSAVYFCASSPPTENEQYFGPGTRLTVT.

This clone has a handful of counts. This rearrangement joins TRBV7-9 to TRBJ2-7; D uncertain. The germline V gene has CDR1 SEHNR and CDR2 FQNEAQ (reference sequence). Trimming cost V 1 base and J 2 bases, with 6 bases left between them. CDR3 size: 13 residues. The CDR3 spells CASSLEDTYEQYF. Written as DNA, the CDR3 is TGTGCCAGCAGCTTAGAAGATACCTACGAGCAGTACTTC.

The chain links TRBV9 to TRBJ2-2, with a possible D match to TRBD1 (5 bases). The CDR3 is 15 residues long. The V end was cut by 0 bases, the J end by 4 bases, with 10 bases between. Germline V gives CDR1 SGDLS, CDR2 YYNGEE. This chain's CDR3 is CASSVGDSSTGELFF. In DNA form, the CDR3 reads TGTGCCAGCAGCGTAGGCGACAGCTCCACCGGGGAGCTGTTTTTT.

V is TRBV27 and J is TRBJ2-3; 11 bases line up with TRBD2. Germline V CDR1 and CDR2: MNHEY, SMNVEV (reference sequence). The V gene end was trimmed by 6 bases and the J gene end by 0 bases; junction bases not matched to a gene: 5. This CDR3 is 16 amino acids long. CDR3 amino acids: CASSLTSGASTDTQYF. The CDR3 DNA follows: TGTGCCAGCAGCCTGACTAGCGGGGCTAGCACAGATACGCAGTATTTT.